This T cell receptor (beta chain) stems from a study of cytomegalovirus exposure and HLA in healthy donors. The PCR was carried out with 60 Vbeta primers and 13 Jbeta primers. Some clones are missing from TCRdb's copy, which holds only in-frame ones; the method was immunoSEQ multiplex PCR. In the table there are about 91,000 clones, approximately 86% of which are singletons. V was clipped by 1 base and J by 1 base, with 7 bases between them. The CDR3 totals 14 residues. The germline gives CDR1 PRHDT, CDR2 FYEKMQ (reference sequence). Healthy donors of bone marrow made up the group. The clonotype was recovered from a young man in good health and CMV-seropositive. The chain joins TRBV13 to TRBJ1-2; the D is unclear. Material for sequencing was PBMCs. CDR3 in amino acids: CASSLDHINYGYTF. CDR3 in DNA: TGTGCCAGCAGCTTAGATCACATTAACTATGGCTACACCTTC. Supplemented by reference TRBV13 and TRBJ1-2, the full variable domain reads AAGVIQSPRHLIKEKRETATLKCYPIPRHDTVYWYQQGPGQDPQFLISFYEKMQSDKGSIPDRFSAQQFSDYHSELNMSSLELGDSALYFCASSLDHINYGYTFGSGTRLTVV.